A single sample is the source of the 20 T cell receptor beta chains below, sequenced in a study of control samples from healthy donors and cancer patients. Generated by immunoSEQ multiplex PCR, the TCRdb table keeps only in-frame clones and is missing some. Seen here are about 100,000 clones, 85% observed once, and the top ten hold around a fifth. The sample comprised blood. The origin of the receptors is a man aged 30 to 45 in good health.

This chain connects TRBV12-3 or TRBV12-4 to TRBJ1-2; 8 nucleotides align to TRBD1. The CDR3 contains 13 residues. The J segment lost 7 bases and the V segment lost 5 bases, leaving 6 bases of the junction unmatched. The CDR3 DNA follows: TGTGCCAGCAGTCCGGACAGGGATTTTGGCTACACCTTC. Residues: CASSPDRDFGYTF.

The V call is TRBV25-1, the J call TRBJ1-3; TRBD1 might be the D (6 bases). The CDR3 covers 15 residues. Trimming pared 4 bases from V and 4 bases from J, leaving 14 bases between. Germline CDR1 and CDR2: MGHDK and SYGVNS. DNA for the CDR3: TGTGCCAGCAGTGTCAGGGGTAACGTGGGAAACACCATATATTTT. Its protein is CASSVRGNVGNTIYF.

This clone has just a few counts. The chain links TRBV28 to TRBJ2-7, with 7 bases fitting TRBD1. This CDR3 contains 13 residues. Germline loops: CDR1 MDHEN, CDR2 SYDVKM. V lost 8 bases and J lost 10; bases outside the gene matches: 14. CDR3 bases: TGTGCCAGCTCTGGAGGCCGACAGGGAGATCAGTACTTC. Translated: CASSGGRQGDQYF.

The rearrangement joins TRBV10-1 to TRBJ2-2; D gene ambiguous. The CDR3 length is 13 residues. Germline loops: CDR1 WNHNN, CDR2 SYGVQD (reference sequence). Trimming cost V 5 bases and J 8 bases, with 12 bases left between them. The chain's CDR3 is CASSPSQLGELFF. DNA for the CDR3: TGCGCCAGCAGTCCCTCCCAATTAGGGGAGCTGTTTTTT.

The chain recombines TRBV30 with TRBJ1-6; D is undetermined. The V gene's germline CDR1 is GTSNPN and CDR2 SVGIG (reference sequence). Deletions cut 4 bases from V and 4 bases from J, with 8 bases between. The CDR3 loop spans 13 amino acids. The CDR3: CAWIGEYNSPLHF. CDR3 nucleotide sequence: TGTGCCTGGATTGGGGAATATAATTCACCCCTCCACTTT.

The chain links TRBV18 to TRBJ2-2; D is unclear. CDR1 is KGHSH and CDR2 is LQKENI in the germline V gene. Deletions cut 6 bases from V and 1 base from J, with 15 bases between. The CDR3 is 16 amino acids. CDR3 nucleotides: TGTGCCAGCTCCCGAAACGGAAACCAGAACACCGGGGAGCTGTTTTTT. Translation gives CASSRNGNQNTGELFF.

This chain connects TRBV5-1 to TRBJ1-1; no clear D. V shed 2 bases and J shed 4 bases, with 9 bases lying between them. Germline CDR1 SGHRS, CDR2 YFSETQ. This CDR3 has 13 amino acids. Here the CDR3 reads CASSLSRITEAFF. For the CDR3, the DNA is TGCGCCAGCAGCTTATCGAGAATCACTGAAGCTTTCTTT.

The sample holds a few counts of this clone. The V and J genes are TRBV19 and TRBJ1-2; D ambiguous. Trimming left V 3 bases short and J 0 bases short, with 11 bases between. Germline assignment: CDR1 LNHDA and CDR2 SQIVND (reference sequence). The CDR3 contains 15 residues. In DNA, the CDR3 is TGTGCCAGTAGTATGCCGGGGAAAGCTAACTATGGCTACACCTTC. Translation gives CASSMPGKANYGYTF.

V and J are TRBV28 and TRBJ2-1; D gene uncertain. CDR3 length equals 11 residues. Germline lookup yields CDR1 MDHEN and CDR2 SYDVKM. V was cut by 3 bases and J by 6 bases, with 3 bases left in between. CDR3 coding DNA: TGTGCCAGCAGTTTGGGCAATGAGCAGTTCTTC. This encodes CASSLGNEQFF.

The rearrangement uses TRBV19 and TRBJ2-7; D gene unclear. The CDR3 contains 14 residues. Germline CDR1 and CDR2: LNHDA and SQIVND (reference sequence). Trimming left V 0 bases short and J 0 bases short, with 6 bases between. The CDR3 region is CASSIDTVSYEQYF. CDR3 in DNA: TGTGCCAGTAGTATAGATACGGTCTCCTACGAGCAGTACTTC. Using reference TRBV19 and TRBJ2-7 for the parts outside the CDR3, the full variable domain is DGGITQSPKYLFRKEGQNVTLSCEQNLNHDAMYWYRQDPGQGLRLIYYSQIVNDFQKGDIAEGYSVSREKKESFPLTVTSAQKNPTAFYLCASSIDTVSYEQYFGPGTRLTVT.

This rearrangement joins TRBV19 to TRBJ2-7; TRBD1 aligns across 7 bases. The CDR3 runs 11 residues. V shed 8 bases and J 6 bases; nucleotides not matched to a gene: 4. The germline CDR1 and CDR2 sequences are LNHDA and SQIVND (reference sequence). The CDR3, as DNA: TGTGCCAGTTCAGCAGGGGGCGAGCAGTACTTC. This translates into CASSAGGEQYF. Based on the CDR3 plus reference TRBV19 and TRBJ2-7, the full variable domain is DGGITQSPKYLFRKEGQNVTLSCEQNLNHDAMYWYRQDPGQGLRLIYYSQIVNDFQKGDIAEGYSVSREKKESFPLTVTSAQKNPTAFYLCASSAGGEQYFGPGTRLTVT.

The chain couples TRBV19 to TRBJ1-5; 10 nucleotides line up with TRBD1. V lost 1 base to trimming and J lost 1 base; unmatched junction nucleotides: 13. CDR1 is LNHDA, CDR2 SQIVND, per germline (reference sequence). This CDR3 has 20 residues. The CDR3 DNA reads as TGTGCCAGTAGTATAGTAGGCGGGACAGGGGTAAGAAGGAGCAATCAGCCCCAGCATTTT. It codes for CASSIVGGTGVRRSNQPQHF.

V usage is TRBV5-1 and J usage is TRBJ1-4; 8 bases map to TRBD1. CDR3 length equals 15 residues. Germline V lookup: CDR1 SGHRS, CDR2 YFSETQ. V trimming: 0 bases; J trimming: 8 bases; junction bases outside the gene matches: 6. The CDR3 protein is CASSLAETGVEKLFF. CDR3 bases: TGCGCCAGCAGCTTGGCCGAGACAGGGGTGGAAAAACTGTTTTTT.

The chain uses TRBV11-2 and TRBJ1-3, with unresolved D. The V end was cut by 1 base, the J end by 0 bases, with 7 bases between. Germline V gene data show CDR1 as SGHAT and CDR2 as FQNNGV. This CDR3 region has 15 residues. Written as DNA, the CDR3 is TGTGCCAGCAGCTTAGGCCGGAACTCTGGAAACACCATATATTTT. Amino acids: CASSLGRNSGNTIYF.

The J gene is TRBJ1-3, the V gene TRBV21-1; the tabulated D call, TRBD1, remains unverified against the DNA. TRBV21-1 is flagged as a pseudogene. CDR3 size: 16 residues. CDR3 in DNA: TGTGCCAGCACCCACAGGAGCTTACATGGGGGAAACACCATATATTTT. Protein: CASTHRSLHGGNTIYF.

The gene calls are TRBV19 and TRBJ2-2; D not resolved. V dropped 5 bases and J dropped 4 bases, with 11 bases sitting between them. The CDR3 runs to 14 residues. Germline values: CDR1 LNHDA, CDR2 SQIVND (reference sequence). For the CDR3, the DNA is TGTGCCAGTAGTCCCGGACCGATCACCGGGGAGCTGTTTTTT. It encodes CASSPGPITGELFF.

A remark on this clone: The same CDR3 arises from other DNA sequences in this sample as well. The CDR3 nucleotides are TGTGCCAGCAGCCAAGCGAGGTTCTCCTACGAGCAGTACTTC. Translating gives CASSQARFSYEQYF. The V gene is TRBV3-1 (or the pseudogene TRBV3-2), the J gene TRBJ2-7; D gene uncertain. The germline V gene has CDR1 LGHDT and CDR2 YNNKEL (reference sequence). The CDR3 consists of 14 residues. Trimming pared 1 base from V and 0 bases from J, leaving 7 bases between.

The chain combines TRBV18 with TRBJ2-7, with 7 bases identical to TRBD1. CDR3 length equals 16 residues. Germline CDR1 is KGHSH and CDR2 is LQKENI. Unmatched junction bases numbered 9, after V lost 1 base and J lost 3 bases. CDR3 nucleotides: TGTGCCAGCTCACCACTTGGTGGACAGGCTTACTACGAGCAGTACTTC. As protein: CASSPLGGQAYYEQYF.

The chain uses TRBV7-2 and TRBJ2-7; TRBD2 matches 7 bases. The V and J ends lost 1 base and 4 bases, in that order; junction bases with no gene match: 4. CDR1 and CDR2 from the germline V gene are SGHTA and FQGNSA. This CDR3 has 14 residues. CDR3 bases: TGTGCCAGCAGCTTAGGGGCTAGCGGTTACGAGCAGTACTTC. Protein sequence: CASSLGASGYEQYF.

Turning to this clone: The sample holds other DNA sequences that translate to the same CDR3. The chain recombines TRBV6-1 with TRBJ1-2; D gene unclear. Per germline, CDR1 MNHNS and CDR2 SASEGT. Between the trimmed V and J ends, which lost 1 base and 4 bases, there was a span of 7 bases. This CDR3 is built from 13 residues. CDR3 loop: CASSEVVVYGYTF. CDR3 nucleotides: TGTGCCAGCAGTGAAGTCGTAGTCTATGGCTACACCTTC.